These T cell receptor beta chains were read from a single sample in a study of CD8+ T cells in alopecia areata. Clones were sequenced by immunoSEQ multiplex PCR, and TCRdb holds only the in-frame ones, with some missing. The sample holds some 190,000 clones, over 60% seen once. The sequencing here drew on CD4+ T cells sorted from blood, taken at roughly week 45, from a patient treated with tofacitinib. The receptors were sampled from a human donor with alopecia areata. Each CDR3 is given without its conserved first and last residue.

TRBV4-3,11,TRBJ1-5,ASSQGGNQPQH
TRBV7-2,11,TRBJ1-1,ASSLQGATEAF
TRBV30,13,TRBJ2-3,AWSAMTLGTDTQY
TRBV30,14,TRBJ1-1,ACSPARDFLNTEAF
TRBV5-6,11,TRBJ2-1,ASSLWRVSEQF
TRBV6-6,12,TRBJ2-7,ASSQTGTGYEQY
TRBV4-1,14,TRBJ2-7,ASSPRTGQKAYEQY
TRBV29-1,10,TRBJ1-6,SVGDGDSPLH
TRBV9,13,TRBJ1-1,ASSGDQGLDTEAF
TRBV27,11,TRBJ2-1,ASSSPTYNEQF
TRBV30,10,TRBJ1-2,AWSRRGQGYT
TRBV7-2,12,TRBJ2-2,ASSLVRGTGELF
TRBV4-3,13,TRBJ1-2,ASSRYPQGGGGYT
TRBV4-1,16,TRBJ1-1,ASSQEGPRPTVNTEAF
TRBV5-4,11,TRBJ2-2,ASSFPGPGELF